The 7 T cell receptor beta chains reported below all come from one sample, sequenced in a study of glioma-infiltrating T cells after dendritic cell vaccination. Time point reported: after dendritic cell vaccination, including at tumor progression/relapse. The repertoire was sequenced with immunoSEQ multiplex PCR; TCRdb's copy has only in-frame clones and lacks some. The sample shows 91,000 or so clones, less than 90% of them seen only once. The material was blood, obtained after dendritic cell vaccination. These receptor sequences come from a human donor with glioblastoma.

The chain employs TRBV4-1 and TRBJ2-7; weak D call: TRBD2 (5 bases). V was clipped by 5 bases and J by 7 bases, with 15 bases between them. This CDR3 has 13 amino acids. From germline, CDR1 is MGHRA and CDR2 YSYEKL. The CDR3 loop is CASSGVSGREQYF. The CDR3 DNA follows: TGCGCCAGCAGCGGGGTTTCGGGGAGAGAGCAGTACTTC.

The genes are TRBV2 and TRBJ2-2; D might be TRBD2 (5 bases). The CDR3 length is 16 residues. The germline V and J ends were trimmed by 3 bases and 2 bases, with 13 bases remaining between them. CDR1 and CDR2 (germline): SNHLY, FYNNEI. For the CDR3, the DNA is TGTGCCAGCAGTGAGGTTGGCGGAGGTAACACCGGGGAGCTGTTTTTT. Its protein is CASSEVGGGNTGELFF.

The chain couples TRBV5-1 to TRBJ2-1; 8 bases align to TRBD2. Germline V gene lookup returns CDR1 SGHRS and CDR2 YFSETQ. The CDR3 has 15 amino acids. Trimming removed 0 bases from V and 2 bases from J; junction bases left unmatched: 1. The CDR3 region has the DNA TGCGCCAGCAGCTTGGGGGGACTAGCCTACAATGAGCAGTTCTTC. Amino acid sequence: CASSLGGLAYNEQFF.

In the case of this clone: The same CDR3 arises from other DNA sequences in this sample as well. CDR3 amino acids: CASSVHSNTEAFF. In nucleotides, the CDR3 is TGTGCCAGCAGCGTACATTCGAACACTGAAGCTTTCTTT. This sequence joins TRBV9 and TRBJ1-1; D is ambiguous. This CDR3 spans 13 amino acids. Germline loops: CDR1 SGDLS, CDR2 YYNGEE. V was pared by 1 base and J by 1 base, with 5 bases between.

The chain links TRBV6-1 to TRBJ1-3, with D perhaps TRBD1 (5 bases). This CDR3 comprises 12 residues. V was pared by 7 bases and J by 4 bases, with 8 bases between. Per germline, CDR1 MNHNS and CDR2 SASEGT. CDR3 amino acids: CASIAGGNTIYF. The CDR3 DNA reads as TGTGCCAGCATCGCAGGGGGAAACACCATATATTTT.

This clone was observed once. The J gene is TRBJ2-5, the V gene TRBV2; 11 bases are a match to TRBD2. This CDR3 contains 15 residues. The germline CDR1 and CDR2 sequences are SNHLY and FYNNEI. V lost 8 bases, J lost 2 bases, and 7 bases stayed unmatched. In nucleotides, the CDR3 is TGTGCCAGCCGCCCGACTAGCGGGGTACAAGAGACCCAGTACTTC. This codes for CASRPTSGVQETQYF.

The chain carries TRBV6-1 and TRBJ1-1, with 10 bases aligning to TRBD1. CDR3 length equals 14 residues. CDR1 and CDR2 from the germline V gene are MNHNS and SASEGT. V was clipped by 4 bases and J by 4 bases; unmatched bases: 3. The CDR3 reads CASSADRGLTEAFF. The CDR3 DNA is TGTGCCAGCAGTGCCGACAGGGGGCTCACTGAAGCTTTCTTT.